A selection of T cell receptor beta chains follows, all from one sample in a study of beta chain features in type 1 diabetes. The assay was immunoSEQ multiplex PCR, and TCRdb's table has in-frame clones only and misses some. The repertoire holds a few hundred thousand clones, with over 9.5% as singletons. Sequenced sample: naive CD4+ T cells from blood. These TCRs come from a woman under 30 with type 1 diabetes. Both conserved end residues are part of each CDR3. D genes are given only for firm matches. Where a row states a size, it is once, few, many or the class of an expanded clone; other rows omit it.

clone_size j_call v_call cdr3_length d_call cdr3_nt cdr3_aa
few TRBJ2-7 TRBV9 13 NA TGTGCCAGCAGCGCGGACAAATCCTACGAGCAGTACTTC CASSADKSYEQYF
NA TRBJ1-2 TRBV20-1 11 NA TGCAGTGCTAGCGAGGAGTCAGGCTACACCTTC CSASEESGYTF
NA TRBJ2-5 TRBV25-1 13 TRBD2 TGTGCCAGCAGTGCCGGCGGGAGAGAGACCCAGTACTTC CASSAGGRETQYF
few TRBJ2-1 TRBV18 13 NA TGTGCCAGCTCACCACCGTCGCGCGATGAGCAGTTCTTC CASSPPSRDEQFF
NA TRBJ2-3 TRBV7-2 14 NA TGTGCCAGCAGCTTAGTGGGCGCCACAGATACGCAGTATTTT CASSLVGATDTQYF
few TRBJ1-4 TRBV7-9 12 NA TGTGCCAGCAGCTTAGAGGGGCAAAAACTGTTTTTT CASSLEGQKLFF
few TRBJ2-7 TRBV29-1 14 TRBD1 TGCAGCGTTGGATTCGCCACAGGGGGCAATGAGCAGTACTTC CSVGFATGGNEQYF
few TRBJ2-5 TRBV5-4 14 NA TGTGCCAGCAGCTTCGGGACAAATAAAGAGACCCAGTACTTC CASSFGTNKETQYF
few TRBJ2-1 TRBV4-2 16 TRBD2 TGTGCCAGCAGCCATGGGCTAGCGGGAGGGCCGTATGAGCAGTTCTTC CASSHGLAGGPYEQFF
NA TRBJ2-3 TRBV4-1 12 NA TGCGCCAGCAGCCAACCTCTCGAGACGCAGTATTTT CASSQPLETQYF
NA TRBJ2-3 TRBV15 11 NA TGTGCCACCAGGATTCAGGATACGCAGTATTTT CATRIQDTQYF
NA TRBJ2-5 TRBV28 13 NA TGTGCCAGCAGAATACAGGGAGCGGAGACCCAGTACTTC CASRIQGAETQYF
few TRBJ1-4 TRBV5-4 15 TRBD1 TGTGCCAGCAGCTCCAACAGGGGGCGGCAGGAAAAACTGTTTTTT CASSSNRGRQEKLFF
NA TRBJ1-2 TRBV7-9 13 TRBD1 TGTGCCAGCAGCTTTACAGGGGCTAGTGGCTACACCTTC CASSFTGASGYTF
NA TRBJ2-5 TRBV6-6 16 TRBD1 TGTGCCAGCAGACGCCGCCTACAGGGGGTGAGGGAGACCCAGTACTTC CASRRRLQGVRETQYF
few TRBJ1-5 TRBV19 13 NA TGTGCCGGTCAGGGAAGTTGGAATCAGCCCCAGCATTTT CAGQGSWNQPQHF
few TRBJ2-3 TRBV6-1 16 TRBD2 TGTGCCAGCAGTGATCTAGCGGGATGGAGCACAGATACGCAGTATTTT CASSDLAGWSTDTQYF
few TRBJ2-7 TRBV9 15 NA TGTGCCAGCAGCGTAGGGGGGCAGGGAACCTACGAGCAGTACTTC CASSVGGQGTYEQYF
NA TRBJ1-5 TRBV15 15 NA TGTGCCACCAGCAGACCCTCCACTCTCGGAGGGCCCCAGCATTTT CATSRPSTLGGPQHF
NA TRBJ2-3 TRBV10-3 12 NA TGTGCCATCAGTGACCAGTCAGATACGCAGTATTTT CAISDQSDTQYF
NA TRBJ2-3 TRBV7-7 13 NA TGTGCCAGCAGCACCCGACTAACAGATACGCAGTATTTT CASSTRLTDTQYF
few TRBJ1-5 TRBV9 14 NA TGTGCCAGCAGCGTAGAGTCAGGGCCCCAGCCCCAGCATTTT CASSVESGPQPQHF
few TRBJ2-7 TRBV7-2 16 TRBD1 TGTGCCAGCAGCTACCTAGGGGGCCCTGGCTCCTACGAGCAGTACTTC CASSYLGGPGSYEQYF
few TRBJ2-7 TRBV28 16 TRBD1 TGTGCCAGCACCACGCCGGGACAGGGGGACTCCTACGAGCAGTACTTC CASTTPGQGDSYEQYF
few TRBJ2-6 TRBV5-8 16 NA TGTGCCAGCAGCTCCGACTCAGGGTACGGGGCCAACGTCCTGACTTTC CASSSDSGYGANVLTF
NA TRBJ1-2 TRBV11-2 13 NA TGTGCCAGCAGCTCTACAGAGATCTATGGCTACACCTTC CASSSTEIYGYTF
NA TRBJ2-1 TRBV5-4 14 NA TGTGCCAGCAGCCCTGACGGGACCTACAATGAGCAGTTCTTC CASSPDGTYNEQFF
few TRBJ2-5 TRBV7-8 16 NA TGTGCCAGCAGCCTCCGCCTCAAAGCCTTCGTCGAGACCCAGTACTTC CASSLRLKAFVETQYF
NA TRBJ2-1 TRBV7-8 16 TRBD2 TGTGCCAGCAGCTTAGCTAGCGGGAGGTCCTACAATGAGCAGTTCTTC CASSLASGRSYNEQFF
NA TRBJ1-3 TRBV6-5 16 NA TGTGCCAGCAGTTACGGAGGCTCCGGCTCTGGAAACACCATATATTTT CASSYGGSGSGNTIYF
few TRBJ1-1 TRBV7-2 14 NA TGTGCCAGCAGCCTCGATGGACTGCCGCGTATAGCTTTCTTT CASSLDGLPRIAFF
few TRBJ2-1 TRBV4-3 15 NA TGCGCCAGCAGCCAAGATTTTTACGGAGACAATGAGCAGTTCTTC CASSQDFYGDNEQFF
once TRBJ2-2 TRBV7-9 12 NA TGTGCCAGCAGCCCAGTCGGGACTCCTCTGTTTTTT CASSPVGTPLFF
NA TRBJ1-1 TRBV19 13 NA TGTGCCAGCGACATCGGGCGGAGGAGTGAAGCTTTCTTT CASDIGRRSEAFF
NA TRBJ1-2 TRBV7-9 13 NA TGTGCCAGCAGCTTTACGACAGCCTATGGCTACACCTTC CASSFTTAYGYTF
NA TRBJ1-2 TRBV29-1 14 NA TGCAGCGTTAGTCTCGGGACACCTAACTATGGCTACACCTTC CSVSLGTPNYGYTF
NA TRBJ1-4 TRBV18 15 NA TGTGCCAGCTCACCACCACACAGGGTCGGTGAAAAACTGTTTTTT CASSPPHRVGEKLFF
few TRBJ2-3 TRBV7-2 15 NA TGTGCCAGCAACTTGGGGAGCGGAATCACAGATACGCAGTATTTT CASNLGSGITDTQYF
NA TRBJ2-7 TRBV9 18 TRBD2 TGTGCCAGCAGCGAGACCGATCCGGGACTAGCAGCACGGGGGGAGCAGTACTTC CASSETDPGLAARGEQYF
NA TRBJ1-6 TRBV9 15 NA TGTGCCAGCAGCGTAGCTCCGGGGACTGATTCACCCCTCCACTTT CASSVAPGTDSPLHF
NA TRBJ2-3 TRBV4-3 16 NA TGCGCCAGCAGCCATCCCTCGGACTATTCCACAGATACGCAGTATTTT CASSHPSDYSTDTQYF
few TRBJ1-3 TRBV7-9 17 TRBD1 TGTGCCAGCTTTTTGTCTCCAGGGGGCATCGCCGGAAACACCATATATTTT CASFLSPGGIAGNTIYF
NA TRBJ1-1 TRBV30 13 NA TGTGCCTGGAGTGTACAGGCGGGGACTGAAGCTTTCTTT CAWSVQAGTEAFF
few TRBJ1-1 TRBV6-5 15 TRBD1 TGTGCCAGCAGTTACTCGACACAGGGGTACACTGAAGCTTTCTTT CASSYSTQGYTEAFF
NA TRBJ1-1 TRBV5-1 15 TRBD1 TGCGCCAGCAGCTTGGTACCAGGGGGAGGCACTGAAGCTTTCTTT CASSLVPGGGTEAFF
few TRBJ1-1 TRBV9 13 NA TGTGCCAGCAGCGTAGCCCCGGACACTGAAGCTTTCTTT CASSVAPDTEAFF
NA TRBJ2-7 TRBV29-1 12 NA TGCAGCGTTTTCTCGACAACCTACGAGCAGTACTTC CSVFSTTYEQYF
NA TRBJ2-7 TRBV19 16 NA TGTGCCAGTAGTATTAGTTTGGGCGACGGTAACTACGAGCAGTACTTC CASSISLGDGNYEQYF
few TRBJ1-5 TRBV11-2 13 NA TGTGCCAGCAGCTTAAGACAGGATCAGCCCCAGCATTTT CASSLRQDQPQHF
few TRBJ1-1 TRBV20-1 11 NA TGCAGTGGACACATGGGCACTGAAGCTTTCTTT CSGHMGTEAFF
few TRBJ2-5 TRBV18 16 TRBD2 TGTGCCAGCTCGCCCGGACTAGCGGGAGCTAGGGAGACCCAGTACTTC CASSPGLAGARETQYF
few TRBJ2-1 TRBV25-1 15 NA TGTGCCAGCAGTGAGGGAAGGGGCTCCTACAATGAGCAGTTCTTC CASSEGRGSYNEQFF
NA TRBJ2-2 TRBV7-2 13 NA TGTGCCAGCACCATCACATACACCGGGGAGCTGTTTTTT CASTITYTGELFF
few TRBJ2-3 TRBV4-3 17 NA TGCGCCAGCAGCCAAGCTTCATCTAGCCTGAGGGCAGATACGCAGTATTTT CASSQASSSLRADTQYF
NA TRBJ2-2 TRBV7-9 10 NA TGTGCCAGCAGTTCAGGGGAGCTGTTTTTT CASSSGELFF